Listed below are T cell receptor beta chains from one sample, sequenced in a study of T cell responses to AZD1222 COVID-19 vaccine. TCRdb's table, derived via immunoSEQ multiplex PCR, lists solely in-frame clones and lacks some. The repertoire holds 90,000 to 120,000 clones, with roughly 90% as singletons. This specimen consisted of peripheral blood, obtained on day 0 of AZD1222 vaccination. The source of these receptors is an adult in good health. Both conserved end residues are part of each CDR3. The order of the fields is J gene, D gene, V gene, clone size, CDR3 protein, CDR3 DNA. A D gene is named only where the DNA matches it firmly. Clone sizes are given selectively: once, few, many, or a class where the clone is expanded.

J gene: TRBJ2-3
D gene: NA
V gene: TRBV5-5
clone size: NA
CDR3 protein: CASTRGNTQYF
CDR3 DNA: TGTGCCAGCACTCGGGGGAATACGCAGTATTTT

J gene: TRBJ1-4
D gene: NA
V gene: TRBV12-3/TRBV12-4
clone size: once
CDR3 protein: CASSFGVKEKLFF
CDR3 DNA: TGTGCCAGCAGTTTTGGGGTGAAGGAAAAACTGTTTTTT

J gene: TRBJ2-7
D gene: TRBD2
V gene: TRBV6-2/TRBV6-3
clone size: NA
CDR3 protein: CASSTSLAGEKTPYEQYF
CDR3 DNA: TGTGCCAGCAGTACATCCCTAGCGGGAGAAAAGACACCCTACGAGCAGTACTTC

J gene: TRBJ1-1
D gene: TRBD1
V gene: TRBV5-1
clone size: NA
CDR3 protein: CASSPGQPNTEAFF
CDR3 DNA: TGCGCCAGCAGCCCGGGACAGCCGAACACTGAAGCTTTCTTT

J gene: TRBJ2-2
D gene: NA
V gene: TRBV2
clone size: NA
CDR3 protein: CASSELGQNTGELFF
CDR3 DNA: TGTGCCAGCAGCGAATTGGGACAGAACACCGGGGAGCTGTTTTTT

J gene: TRBJ1-1
D gene: NA
V gene: TRBV19
clone size: once
CDR3 protein: CASSIRTHSNTEAFF
CDR3 DNA: TGTGCCAGTAGTATAAGGACCCACTCGAACACTGAAGCTTTCTTT

J gene: TRBJ1-5
D gene: NA
V gene: TRBV5-1
clone size: NA
CDR3 protein: CASSLEGGNQPQHF
CDR3 DNA: TGCGCCAGCAGCTTGGAGGGCGGCAATCAGCCCCAGCATTTT

J gene: TRBJ1-3
D gene: TRBD1
V gene: TRBV19
clone size: NA
CDR3 protein: CASSSGQGAGNTIYF
CDR3 DNA: TGTGCCAGTAGTTCCGGACAGGGGGCTGGAAACACCATATATTTT

J gene: TRBJ2-6
D gene: TRBD2
V gene: TRBV14
clone size: NA
CDR3 protein: CASSQDGLAGSGANVLTF
CDR3 DNA: TGTGCCAGCAGCCAAGATGGACTAGCGGGATCTGGGGCCAACGTCCTGACTTTC

J gene: TRBJ1-3
D gene: NA
V gene: TRBV6-5
clone size: NA
CDR3 protein: CASSYSPIGAGNTIYF
CDR3 DNA: TGTGCCAGCAGTTACTCCCCCATAGGAGCTGGAAACACCATATATTTT

J gene: TRBJ2-5
D gene: NA
V gene: TRBV18
clone size: NA
CDR3 protein: CASSQETPPETQYF
CDR3 DNA: TGTGCCAGCTCACAGGAGACTCCCCCAGAGACCCAGTACTTC

J gene: TRBJ1-2
D gene: TRBD1
V gene: TRBV6-2/TRBV6-3
clone size: NA
CDR3 protein: CASSHSGTGEGYTF
CDR3 DNA: TGTGCCAGCAGCCATTCCGGGACAGGGGAAGGCTACACCTTC

J gene: TRBJ1-2
D gene: NA
V gene: TRBV11-2
clone size: once
CDR3 protein: CASSHLQGLGTNYGYTF
CDR3 DNA: TGTGCCAGCAGCCATCTCCAGGGGTTGGGGACTAACTATGGCTACACCTTC

J gene: TRBJ2-1
D gene: TRBD2
V gene: TRBV24-1
clone size: once
CDR3 protein: CATSDLPPGLKGNEQFF
CDR3 DNA: TGTGCCACCAGTGATTTGCCACCGGGACTAAAGGGCAATGAGCAGTTCTTC

J gene: TRBJ2-7
D gene: TRBD2
V gene: TRBV7-2
clone size: NA
CDR3 protein: CASSLRAGGPYEQYF
CDR3 DNA: TGTGCCAGCAGCTTAAGGGCGGGAGGGCCCTACGAGCAGTACTTC

J gene: TRBJ1-2
D gene: NA
V gene: TRBV7-9
clone size: once
CDR3 protein: CASSPSWAYGYTF
CDR3 DNA: TGTGCCAGCAGCCCATCTTGGGCATATGGCTACACCTTC

J gene: TRBJ1-3
D gene: TRBD1
V gene: TRBV27
clone size: few
CDR3 protein: CASSNRGRGNTIYF
CDR3 DNA: TGTGCCAGCAGCAACAGGGGACGTGGAAACACCATATATTTT

J gene: TRBJ2-5
D gene: NA
V gene: TRBV2
clone size: NA
CDR3 protein: CASLEREGQRVAQYF
CDR3 DNA: TGTGCCAGCCTCGAAAGAGAGGGGCAACGAGTGGCCCAGTACTTC

J gene: TRBJ1-2
D gene: NA
V gene: TRBV7-2
clone size: NA
CDR3 protein: CASSSKSGYGYTF
CDR3 DNA: TGTGCCAGCAGCTCGAAGTCCGGGTATGGCTACACCTTC

J gene: TRBJ1-2
D gene: NA
V gene: TRBV6-1
clone size: NA
CDR3 protein: CASSEALGDGYTF
CDR3 DNA: TGTGCCAGCAGTGAAGCTTTGGGAGATGGCTACACCTTC

J gene: TRBJ2-3
D gene: TRBD2
V gene: TRBV10-3
clone size: NA
CDR3 protein: CAISPLAGKSTDTQYF
CDR3 DNA: TGTGCCATCAGTCCGCTAGCGGGAAAATCCACAGATACGCAGTATTTT

J gene: TRBJ1-2
D gene: TRBD1
V gene: TRBV6-5
clone size: NA
CDR3 protein: CASSNPGQGDYGYTF
CDR3 DNA: TGTGCCAGCAGTAACCCGGGACAGGGGGACTATGGCTACACCTTC

J gene: TRBJ1-2
D gene: NA
V gene: TRBV27
clone size: NA
CDR3 protein: CASSPGQSYGYTF
CDR3 DNA: TGTGCCAGCAGTCCTGGACAGTCCTATGGCTACACCTTC

J gene: TRBJ1-1
D gene: NA
V gene: TRBV4-3
clone size: NA
CDR3 protein: CASSQKIVVNTEAFF
CDR3 DNA: TGCGCCAGCAGCCAAAAGATTGTGGTGAACACTGAAGCTTTCTTT

J gene: TRBJ1-2
D gene: NA
V gene: TRBV4-1
clone size: NA
CDR3 protein: CASSQDDGQYGYTF
CDR3 DNA: TGCGCCAGCAGCCAAGATGACGGACAGTATGGCTACACCTTC

J gene: TRBJ1-2
D gene: TRBD1
V gene: TRBV3-1/TRBV3-2
clone size: NA
CDR3 protein: CASSTSDRVYGYTF
CDR3 DNA: TGTGCCAGCTCTACCTCGGACAGGGTTTATGGCTACACCTTC

J gene: TRBJ2-1
D gene: TRBD2
V gene: TRBV30
clone size: NA
CDR3 protein: CAWSPGLAGVEQFF
CDR3 DNA: TGTGCCTGGAGTCCGGGACTAGCGGGAGTTGAGCAGTTCTTC

J gene: TRBJ2-3
D gene: NA
V gene: TRBV6-2/TRBV6-3
clone size: NA
CDR3 protein: CASSYSTRGTADVDTQYF
CDR3 DNA: TGTGCCAGCAGTTACTCCACCAGAGGGACCGCGGATGTGGATACGCAGTATTTT

J gene: TRBJ1-5
D gene: TRBD1
V gene: TRBV6-2/TRBV6-3
clone size: NA
CDR3 protein: CASSYSSGRGNSNQPQHF
CDR3 DNA: TGTGCCAGCAGTTACTCGAGCGGCAGGGGGAATAGCAATCAGCCCCAGCATTTT

J gene: TRBJ1-1
D gene: NA
V gene: TRBV6-5
clone size: NA
CDR3 protein: CASSRSKNTEAFF
CDR3 DNA: TGTGCCAGCAGCCGATCCAAGAACACTGAAGCTTTCTTT

J gene: TRBJ2-5
D gene: TRBD2
V gene: TRBV25-1
clone size: NA
CDR3 protein: CASSDYGLADRETQYF
CDR3 DNA: TGTGCCAGCAGTGACTACGGACTAGCGGATCGTGAGACCCAGTACTTC

J gene: TRBJ2-5
D gene: TRBD1
V gene: TRBV5-6
clone size: NA
CDR3 protein: CASSLRGLWETQYF
CDR3 DNA: TGTGCCAGCAGCCTCAGGGGGTTATGGGAGACCCAGTACTTC

J gene: TRBJ2-7
D gene: TRBD2
V gene: TRBV7-2
clone size: NA
CDR3 protein: CASSSGLARYEQYF
CDR3 DNA: TGTGCCAGCAGCTCGGGACTAGCGAGATACGAGCAGTACTTC

J gene: TRBJ2-7
D gene: NA
V gene: TRBV5-6
clone size: NA
CDR3 protein: CASSLFHEQYF
CDR3 DNA: TGTGCCAGCAGCTTGTTCCACGAGCAGTACTTC

J gene: TRBJ2-2
D gene: NA
V gene: TRBV6-2/TRBV6-3
clone size: NA
CDR3 protein: CASSRPRGSGELFF
CDR3 DNA: TGTGCCAGCAGTCGCCCCCGAGGGTCCGGGGAGCTGTTTTTT

J gene: TRBJ1-2
D gene: NA
V gene: TRBV7-8
clone size: NA
CDR3 protein: CASSLLPLWDYGYTF
CDR3 DNA: TGTGCCAGCAGCTTACTTCCCTTATGGGACTATGGCTACACCTTC

J gene: TRBJ1-2
D gene: NA
V gene: TRBV30
clone size: NA
CDR3 protein: CAWSGGISYGYTF
CDR3 DNA: TGTGCCTGGAGTGGGGGCATTTCTTATGGCTACACCTTC

J gene: TRBJ2-3
D gene: TRBD2
V gene: TRBV6-4
clone size: NA
CDR3 protein: CASSDSSSGGTDTQYF
CDR3 DNA: TGTGCCAGCAGTGACTCCTCTAGCGGGGGGACAGATACGCAGTATTTT

J gene: TRBJ2-7
D gene: NA
V gene: TRBV14
clone size: NA
CDR3 protein: CASSQDPTGFLSQYF
CDR3 DNA: TGTGCCAGCAGCCAAGATCCCACAGGGTTCCTGAGTCAGTACTTC

J gene: TRBJ2-3
D gene: TRBD1
V gene: TRBV7-9
clone size: NA
CDR3 protein: CASSRTGSQYF
CDR3 DNA: TGTGCCAGCAGCCGGACAGGAAGCCAGTATTTT

J gene: TRBJ1-5
D gene: NA
V gene: TRBV13
clone size: NA
CDR3 protein: CASSRNRVNQPQHF
CDR3 DNA: TGTGCCAGCAGCCGGAACAGGGTTAATCAGCCCCAGCATTTT

J gene: TRBJ1-2
D gene: NA
V gene: TRBV19
clone size: few
CDR3 protein: CASSIDTAGRSYTF
CDR3 DNA: TGTGCCAGTAGTATAGATACGGCAGGGAGGAGCTACACCTTC

J gene: TRBJ1-1
D gene: NA
V gene: TRBV19
clone size: NA
CDR3 protein: CASSRPMRRTEAFF
CDR3 DNA: TGTGCCAGTTCCCGTCCCATGAGGAGGACTGAAGCTTTCTTT

J gene: TRBJ2-5
D gene: NA
V gene: TRBV27
clone size: NA
CDR3 protein: CASSPTIGRTQYF
CDR3 DNA: TGTGCCAGCAGCCCAACCATTGGACGGACCCAGTACTTC

J gene: TRBJ1-3
D gene: NA
V gene: TRBV6-5
clone size: NA
CDR3 protein: CASPSLGSGNTIYF
CDR3 DNA: TGTGCCAGCCCATCCCTAGGTTCTGGAAACACCATATATTTT

J gene: TRBJ2-3
D gene: TRBD2
V gene: TRBV5-1
clone size: NA
CDR3 protein: CASSYVRGTSGGYTDTQYF
CDR3 DNA: TGCGCCAGCAGCTATGTCCGGGGGACTAGCGGGGGGTACACAGATACGCAGTATTTT

J gene: TRBJ2-1
D gene: NA
V gene: TRBV6-2/TRBV6-3
clone size: few
CDR3 protein: CASSSRGDNEQFF
CDR3 DNA: TGTGCCAGCAGTTCCAGGGGGGACAATGAGCAGTTCTTC

J gene: TRBJ1-3
D gene: NA
V gene: TRBV6-2/TRBV6-3
clone size: NA
CDR3 protein: CASSRLEIAHSGNTIYF
CDR3 DNA: TGTGCCAGCAGCCGACTGGAGATAGCCCACTCTGGAAACACCATATATTTT

J gene: TRBJ2-2
D gene: NA
V gene: TRBV6-4
clone size: medium-sized
CDR3 protein: CASSDRDTGELFF
CDR3 DNA: TGTGCCAGCAGTGACAGGGACACCGGGGAGCTGTTTTTT

J gene: TRBJ2-3
D gene: NA
V gene: TRBV24-1
clone size: NA
CDR3 protein: CATARRGAGTDTQYF
CDR3 DNA: TGTGCCACCGCCCGCCGGGGGGCCGGCACAGATACGCAGTATTTT

J gene: TRBJ2-3
D gene: NA
V gene: TRBV6-6
clone size: NA
CDR3 protein: CASSPRGSGVSTDTQYF
CDR3 DNA: TGTGCCAGCAGTCCCAGGGGGAGCGGGGTAAGCACAGATACGCAGTATTTT

J gene: TRBJ1-2
D gene: TRBD1
V gene: TRBV6-1
clone size: once
CDR3 protein: CASSETTGVARYGYTF
CDR3 DNA: TGTGCCAGCAGCGAAACGACAGGGGTGGCCAGATATGGCTACACCTTC

J gene: TRBJ2-7
D gene: TRBD2
V gene: TRBV5-1
clone size: NA
CDR3 protein: CASSASLAGGPYEQYF
CDR3 DNA: TGCGCCAGCAGTGCTTCCCTAGCGGGAGGGCCGTACGAGCAGTACTTC

J gene: TRBJ2-1
D gene: TRBD1
V gene: TRBV6-5
clone size: NA
CDR3 protein: CASSLGQVFVGEQFF
CDR3 DNA: TGTGCCAGCAGTTTGGGACAGGTGTTTGTAGGGGAGCAGTTCTTC

J gene: TRBJ2-7
D gene: TRBD2
V gene: TRBV7-2
clone size: NA
CDR3 protein: CASSLGAGETYEQYF
CDR3 DNA: TGTGCCAGCAGCTTAGGGGCGGGGGAGACTTACGAGCAGTACTTC

J gene: TRBJ1-2
D gene: NA
V gene: TRBV4-3
clone size: NA
CDR3 protein: CASSQRGISYGYTF
CDR3 DNA: TGCGCCAGCAGCCAAAGGGGGATTAGCTATGGCTACACCTTC

J gene: TRBJ1-2
D gene: NA
V gene: TRBV11-2
clone size: NA
CDR3 protein: CASSRYTSPLGGYTF
CDR3 DNA: TGTGCCAGCAGCCGATATACATCCCCGTTGGGGGGCTACACCTTC